The next 6 T cell receptor beta chains were all read from a single sample in a study of OX40 agonist ivuxolimab in advanced cancers. Measured with immunoSEQ multiplex PCR; TCRdb has only the in-frame clones, and not every one. This table has tens of thousands of clones, 75% to 90% appearing once. The sample here was CD4+ or CD8+ T cells sorted from blood, taken in a trial of the OX40 agonist ivuxolimab. These receptors were obtained from an adult with an advanced solid tumor such as melanoma, head and neck, liver or kidney cancer.

This clone appeared a few times. The chain carries TRBV18 and TRBJ2-1; D not certain. Germline V gene data show CDR1 as KGHSH and CDR2 as LQKENI. Trimming shortened V by 2 bases and J by 5 bases, and 10 bases separated the two germline ends. CDR3 length: 14 residues. The CDR3 DNA reads as TGTGCCAGCTCACCAGCGACGATCAACAATGAGCAGTTCTTC. Amino acid sequence: CASSPATINNEQFF.

The chain employs TRBV7-9 and TRBJ1-1, with D possibly matching TRBD1 (6 bases). The CDR3 is 15 amino acids. Trimming removed 5 bases from V and 1 base from J, with 14 bases in between. Germline values: CDR1 SEHNR, CDR2 FQNEAQ (reference sequence). CDR3 sequence: CASSLEQGRNTEAFF. Here the CDR3 DNA reads TGTGCCAGCAGCCTCGAGCAGGGGAGGAACACTGAAGCTTTCTTT.

The chain uses TRBV19 and TRBJ2-3; D is unclear. The CDR3 totals 13 residues. V was pared by 3 bases and J by 3 bases, with 7 bases between. Germline V gene lookup returns CDR1 LNHDA and CDR2 SQIVND (reference sequence). CDR3 in DNA: TGTGCCAGTAGTATCCCCCAGACAGATACGCAGTATTTT. Its protein is CASSIPQTDTQYF.

The rearrangement uses TRBV30 and TRBJ2-3; D assignment may be TRBD1 or TRBD2 (5 bases each). Trimming left V 6 bases short and J 0 bases short, with 10 bases between. CDR1 GTSNPN and CDR2 SVGIG come from the germline V gene (reference sequence). This CDR3 is 13 amino acids long. The CDR3 loop is CACTGLSTDTQYF. The CDR3 nucleotides are TGTGCCTGTACAGGACTTAGCACAGATACGCAGTATTTT.

V usage is TRBV27 and J usage is TRBJ2-5; D might be TRBD1 (6 bases). Germline V lookup: CDR1 MNHEY, CDR2 SMNVEV (reference sequence). This CDR3 is 15 amino acids long. Trimming took off 5 bases at V and 1 base at J, with 14 bases between the two ends. The CDR3 loop reads CASSPHSGVQETQYF. CDR3 DNA: TGTGCCAGCAGTCCACATTCAGGGGTCCAAGAGACCCAGTACTTC.

The chain joins TRBV11-2 to TRBJ1-4; D uncertain. Trimming shortened V by 0 bases and J by 4 bases, and 15 bases separated the two germline ends. Germline V gene data show CDR1 as SGHAT and CDR2 as FQNNGV. The CDR3 covers 17 residues. This CDR3 is CASSLERWPGLNEKLFF. The CDR3 nucleotides read TGTGCCAGCAGCTTAGAGAGGTGGCCAGGCCTTAATGAAAAACTGTTTTTT.